This T cell receptor (beta chain) is drawn from a study of blood T cell repertoires in COVID-19. Study processing details: Estimation of nucleated cell counts relied on the amplification of reference gene primers. TCRdb keeps only in-frame clones here, not all; method: immunoSEQ multiplex PCR. V, J and clone size are taken as reported in that table, and D and trimming were inferred from the DNA itself. The data show 200,000 to 250,000 clones, approximately 81% seen once. Germline CDR1 is KGHSH and CDR2 is LQKENI. The CDR3 loop spans 14 amino acids. Unmatched junction bases numbered 10, after V lost 5 bases and J lost 6 bases.

Sequencing used peripheral blood. This rearrangement joins TRBV18 to TRBJ2-7; 7 nucleotides agree with TRBD1. The sequence was collected from a middle-aged man who had recovered from COVID-19. The CDR3 loop is CASSTGTAIFEQYF. The CDR3 coding sequence is TGTGCCAGCTCAACCGGGACAGCTATCTTCGAGCAGTACTTC. The complete variable domain, with remaining parts taken from reference TRBV18 and TRBJ2-7, reads NAGVMQNPRHLVRRRGQEARLRCSPMKGHSHVYWYRQLPEEGLKFMVYLQKENIIDESGMPKERFSAEFPKEGPSILRIQQVVRGDSAAYFCASSTGTAIFEQYFGPGTRLTVT.